These 4 T cell receptor beta chains were all obtained from the same sample, sequenced in a study of cytomegalovirus exposure and HLA in healthy donors. 13 Jbeta primers and 60 Vbeta primers were used for the PCR. This table comes from immunoSEQ multiplex PCR, and its TCRdb copy is limited to in-frame clones, with some not included. Altogether about 130,000 clones are present, approximately 80% being singletons, with the ten largest covering over 4.5%. Source material: PBMCs. The receptors derive from a woman aged 40 to 50 in good health and CMV-seropositive.

This clone showed up just a few times. J is TRBJ2-7 and V is TRBV5-1, with 10 bases fitting TRBD1. The CDR3 consists of 15 residues. Germline CDR1 reads SGHRS; CDR2 reads YFSETQ. Trimming took 4 bases from V and 4 from J; bases not matched to a gene: 8. The CDR3 DNA is TGCGCCAGCAGCCCGGGGACAGGGGTTGGGTACGAGCAGTACTTC. Amino acid sequence: CASSPGTGVGYEQYF.

V and J are TRBV5-1 and TRBJ2-3, with D maybe TRBD2 (5 bases). This CDR3 is built from 14 residues. Per the germline V gene, CDR1 is SGHRS and CDR2 is YFSETQ. Trimming pared 4 bases from V and 2 bases from J, leaving 11 bases between. Written as DNA, the CDR3 is TGCGCCAGCAGCACCCCCGGGGTCACAGATACGCAGTATTTT. Amino acid sequence: CASSTPGVTDTQYF.

This clone is a singleton in its sample. The rearrangement joins TRBV9 to TRBJ2-2, with D possibly being TRBD2 (5 bases). Germline lookup yields CDR1 SGDLS and CDR2 YYNGEE. The ends were cut back, 1 base at V and 4 bases at J, with 11 bases in the middle. This CDR3 contains 15 residues. CDR3 nucleotides: TGTGCCAGCAGCGTACTCCAAGGAGGCACCGGGGAGCTGTTTTTT. This encodes CASSVLQGGTGELFF.

V and J are TRBV28 and TRBJ2-3; 11 bases match TRBD1. V shed 7 bases, J shed 3 bases, and the junction held 6 bases outside the gene matches. The CDR3 covers 15 residues. Germline V gives CDR1 MDHEN, CDR2 SYDVKM. This CDR3 reads CASTGQGAWTDTQYF. CDR3 DNA sequence: TGTGCCAGCACAGGACAGGGGGCTTGGACAGATACGCAGTATTTT.